A selection of T cell receptor beta chains follows, all from one sample in a study of T-cell reconstitution after alpha-beta-depleted transplantation in children. Each CDR3 protein is one row after TCRdb ran MiXCR on the PCR reads. This sample has approximately 500,000 distinct CDR3 sequences, with about 11% found just once. This specimen was PBMCs, taken before TCRalphabeta/CD19-depleted stem cell transplant. The receptors originated from a child aged 2 to 9 with inherited bone marrow failure, due to receive a stem cell transplant. Both conserved end residues are part of each CDR3. The D gene is left open where the match is weak. Clone size appears in some rows only: once, few, many, or a class for an expanded clone.

d_call j_call clone_size v_call cdr3_nt cdr3_aa
. TRBJ2-1 few TRBV7-6 TGTGCCAGCAGCTTGCTAGCGCACGACTACAATGAGCAGTTCTTC CASSLLAHDYNEQFF
TRBD1 TRBJ2-5 many TRBV7-2 TGTGCCAGCAGCTTCGCCGGGACAGGAGAGACCCAGTACTTC CASSFAGTGETQYF
. TRBJ1-4 . TRBV29-1 TGCAGCGTTGAAGAAAATCCAGGGGAACTGTTTTTT CSVEENPGELFF
. TRBJ1-3 . TRBV30 TGTGCCTGGTTTCGACGCTCTGGAAACACCATATATTTT CAWFRRSGNTIYF
. TRBJ1-6 many TRBV3-1 TGTGCCAGCAGCCCCAGTACAGGGTTGGGTAATTCACCCCTCCACTTT CASSPSTGLGNSPLHF
TRBD2 TRBJ2-1 many TRBV19 TGTGCCAGTAGTATTTGGGCGGGAGTCGGCAATGAGCAGTTCTTC CASSIWAGVGNEQFF
. TRBJ1-2 many TRBV29-1 TGCAGCGTTGAAAGTCGGGATCCGGACTATGGCTACACCTTC CSVESRDPDYGYTF
TRBD1 TRBJ1-2 . TRBV15 TGTGCCACCAGCAGAGATCCAGGGACAGGGGGGGATGGCTACACCTTC CATSRDPGTGGDGYTF
TRBD2 TRBJ2-5 many TRBV12-3/TRBV12-4 TGTGCCAGCAGTTTTCAGGGACTAGCAGAGACCCAGTACTTC CASSFQGLAETQYF
TRBD2 TRBJ2-1 . TRBV24-1 TGTGCCACCAGTGATTCGGGGAAAAAACGGGAGGGGAATGAGCAGTTCTTC CATSDSGKKREGNEQFF
TRBD2 TRBJ2-1 many TRBV20-1 TGCAGTGCTCAGCGGGAGCCGTGGAATGAGCAGTTCTTC CSAQREPWNEQFF
. TRBJ1-1 many TRBV4-3 TGCGCCAGCAGCCAAGCGTCGGGGATGAACACTGAAGCTTTCTTT CASSQASGMNTEAFF
. TRBJ1-2 few TRBV27 TGTGCCAGCAGTACCCTCGGGGGCGGGTATGGCTACACCTTC CASSTLGGGYGYTF
. TRBJ2-1 many TRBV5-1 TGCTCCAGCAGCATTACCCCCCTGGTGGGGGTCAATGAGCAGTTCTTC CSSSITPLVGVNEQFF
TRBD2 TRBJ2-1 many TRBV7-9 TGTGCCAGCAGCTCGGAGCGGGATCCCTACAATGAGCAGTTCTTC CASSSERDPYNEQFF
. TRBJ1-4 many TRBV5-5 TGTGCCAGCAGCGCAGGGGCAACTAATGAAAAACTGTTTTTT CASSAGATNEKLFF
. TRBJ2-5 many TRBV4-3 TGCGCCAGCAGCCAAGATCAGTGGGAGACCCAGTACTTC CASSQDQWETQYF
TRBD1 TRBJ1-5 many TRBV11-2 TGTGCCAGCAGCTTATACCCCGGGACAGGTGACCTTTTTAGCAATCAGCCCCAGCATTTT CASSLYPGTGDLFSNQPQHF
. TRBJ2-7 many TRBV5-1 TGCGCCAGCAGCTTGGGAGACCCCCCCTACGAGCAGTACTTC CASSLGDPPYEQYF
. TRBJ1-4 many TRBV5-1 TGCGCCAGCAGCGGCGCCCTGGGGGCTAATGAAAAACTGTTTTTT CASSGALGANEKLFF
. TRBJ2-7 many TRBV15 TGTGCCACCAGCAGAGATCCCGACAAGAGCTCCTACGAGCAGTACTTC CATSRDPDKSSYEQYF
TRBD2 TRBJ2-1 . TRBV20-1 TGCAGTGCCCACCACGTCGGACTAGCGGGGGATGGTAGCTCCTACAATGAGCAGTTCTTC CSAHHVGLAGDGSSYNEQFF
TRBD1 TRBJ2-7 many TRBV7-9 TGTGCCAGCAGCTCACCGGGACAGGGGGCGTACGAGCAGTACTTC CASSSPGQGAYEQYF
. TRBJ1-1 . TRBV19 TGTGCCAGTAGGGAGACAGGTAACACTGAAGCTTTCTTT CASRETGNTEAFF
TRBD1 TRBJ2-2 many TRBV20-1 TGCAGTGCTAGAGATAATCGACAGGGTGGCACCGGGGAGCTGTTTTTT CSARDNRQGGTGELFF
TRBD1 TRBJ1-2 . TRBV28 TGTGCCAGCAGCCAAGGGACAGGGCGGTACGACTATGGCTACACCTTC CASSQGTGRYDYGYTF
TRBD1 TRBJ2-1 many TRBV24-1 TGTGCCACCAGTGATCAAGGGACAGTCAATGAGCAGTTCTTC CATSDQGTVNEQFF
. TRBJ2-2 many TRBV10-2 TGCGCCAGCAGTGAATCCCCTCGAGAGTGGATCGGGGAGCTGTTTTTT CASSESPREWIGELFF
. TRBJ1-1 few TRBV2 TGTGCCAGCACCTTCGGACCCACTGAAGCTTTCTTT CASTFGPTEAFF
. TRBJ2-7 many TRBV4-2 TGTGCCAGCAGCCCAAACTCACGGCCGGGGCACTTCAGGAACGAGCAGTACTTC CASSPNSRPGHFRNEQYF
. TRBJ2-1 many TRBV27 TGTGCCAGCAGTTCCCTAGCTGTGAGACAGTTCTTC CASSSLAVRQFF
. TRBJ1-5 . TRBV7-9 TGTGCCAGCAGCCCCCTTATCGATCAGCCCCAGCATTTT CASSPLIDQPQHF
. TRBJ2-3 . TRBV24-1 TGTGCCACCAGTGATCCGACCGGGTATGCAGATACGCAGTATTTT CATSDPTGYADTQYF
. TRBJ2-7 few TRBV11-2 TGTGCCAGCAGCCACCCCCTGGCCGGGAGTTACGAGCAGTACTTC CASSHPLAGSYEQYF
. TRBJ2-1 many TRBV7-9 TGTGCCAGCAGCTTAGCTGTGTTCTACAATGAGCAGTTCTTC CASSLAVFYNEQFF
TRBD2 TRBJ2-1 once TRBV6-1 TGTGCCACCTCTGGGAGCGGGAGCTACAATGAGCAGTTCTTC CATSGSGSYNEQFF
TRBD2 TRBJ2-3 many TRBV28 TGTGCCAGCAGTTCTACTAGCGGCGTTAAGCCTACAGATACGCAGTATTTT CASSSTSGVKPTDTQYF
TRBD2 TRBJ2-1 many TRBV7-8 TGTGCCAGCAGCTTTAGCGGGAGAGCCTCCAATGAGCAGTTCTTC CASSFSGRASNEQFF